The subject of this entry is one T cell receptor (beta chain). It lacks a known antigen. No base qualities exist here, and no much larger clone lies one base off it. The sample belongs to a study of CD8 T cells in Susac syndrome (dated by TCRdb to about 2019). For the study in its entirety: Among the Susac syndrome patients who were sequenced, clinically active disease was present in over 5 and clinical remission was observed in eight or nine. At blood withdrawal, Susac syndrome patients were therapy-naive, treated with corticosteroids (with IVIg additionally given to some), or treated with IVIg alone. Repertoire sequencing was used to test whether CD8+ T cell activation and differentiation in Susac syndrome was antigen driven.

RNA was extracted using the RNeasy kit, and about 0.5 to 1 ug of the RNA was reverse transcribed with random hexamers. TCR beta CDR3 regions were amplified with the immunoSEQ multiplex PCR assay covering 54 Vbeta and 13 Jbeta segments. PCR amplification bias was corrected using a synthetic template baseline for primer optimization and computational correction. In the authors' own workflow: Reads were annotated to V, D and J genes per IMGT and analyzed with immunoSEQ Analyzer, keeping only productive sequences. To calculate clonality, Shannon entropy was normalized by log2 of the number of productive unique sequences and then subtracted from one. For each patient and control, public and private clones were evaluated within the 100 most prevalent clones. Clones were defined as Susac-specific if absent from the healthy and MS cohorts, from around 1,000 published viral clones and from other ImmuneACCESS disease sequences. TCRdb reprocessed the public reads (quality trimming at Q25 with fastp, clone calling with MiXCR) and kept in-frame beta chains. Rows matching on CDR3 protein sequence are summarized as one entry with the most common DNA and genes. The V and J calls, along with clone size, are taken from TCRdb and not from the paper's own processing. In all, the sample holds some 150,000 distinct CDR3 sequences, and approximately 95% of those were seen once. 0.15% to 0.2% of the sample is taken by the ten largest.

Peripheral blood CD8+ and CD4+ T cells from healthy donors, Susac syndrome patients and multiple sclerosis patients were profiled by high-throughput TCR beta sequencing. Recently defined diagnostic criteria for definite or probable disease were met by the Susac syndrome patients. Bulk CD8+ and CD4+ T cells were purified by magnetic negative isolation, while CD8+ TEMRA cells were enriched using FACS. Blood was collected in EDTA tubes and processed within 24 hours, with PBMCs isolated through density gradient centrifugation. PBMCs intended for TCR sequencing were frozen in liquid nitrogen and were later thawed in a 37 degrees C water bath. Purity of sorted or isolated CD4+, CD8+ and CD8+ TEMRA cells was at least 90%. The investigation overall reported the following: In the CD4+ T cell repertoire of Susac syndrome patients, clonal expansion was not detected. The number of individuals in the TCR sequencing and HLA analysis was recognized as being relatively small.

Trimming takes 10 bases from V and 4 bases from J, and the germline ends sit 16 bases apart. Including cysteine and phenylalanine, the CDR3 has 13 amino acids. This entry keeps only the CDR3 DNA: 39 bases, framed from base 1. In the germline V gene, CDR1 corresponds to MNHEY and CDR2 to SVGEGT. The sequenced sample was CD4+ T cells from PBMCs. The chain is made from TRBV6-2 or TRBV6-3 and TRBJ2-5, and possibly TRBD2, on 5 matching bases. The source of this sequence is a human donor with Susac syndrome. CDR3 reads: CATKRRTGETQYF. The base sequence is TGTGCCACCAAGAGGCGGACTGGAGAGACCCAGTACTTC.